The 23 T cell receptor beta chains in this list originate from one sample, sequenced in a study of blood T cell repertoires in COVID-19. Libraries were prepared by immunoSEQ multiplex PCR; TCRdb keeps only in-frame clonotypes and omits some of them. This sample has over 75,000 clones, with approximately 90% found just once. The sample was peripheral blood. These receptors were obtained from a human donor with active COVID-19. The donor label of this sample is uncertain.

The V gene is TRBV5-1, the J gene TRBJ1-1, with TRBD1 as a possible D gene (5 bases). CDR3 length: 14 residues. Per the germline V gene, CDR1 is SGHRS and CDR2 is YFSETQ. V was cut by 0 bases and J by 4 bases, with 10 bases left in between. Here the CDR3 reads CASSLDRRGTEAFF. The CDR3 coding sequence is TGCGCCAGCAGCTTGGACAGGCGGGGCACTGAAGCTTTCTTT.

The chain recombines TRBV7-9 with TRBJ2-7; 9 nucleotides match TRBD2. The germline gives CDR1 SEHNR, CDR2 FQNEAQ (reference sequence). The CDR3 covers 15 residues. Trimming removed 5 bases from V and 4 bases from J; junction bases left unmatched: 9. The CDR3 protein is CASSPTGLAQYEQYF. The CDR3 DNA is TGTGCCAGCAGCCCCACCGGACTAGCGCAGTACGAGCAGTACTTC.

V gene TRBV19 combines with J gene TRBJ1-4; perhaps TRBD1 as D (5 bases). The CDR3 is 14 residues long. V dropped 3 bases and J dropped 3 bases, with 8 bases sitting between them. CDR1 and CDR2 from the germline V gene are LNHDA and SQIVND (reference sequence). The CDR3 bases are TGTGCCAGTAGTATGGGGCAGGCTAATGAAAAACTGTTTTTT. Translation: CASSMGQANEKLFF.

The chain has TRBV7-6 and TRBJ2-3; possible D gene TRBD1, 7 bases. The ends were cut back, 7 bases at V and 0 bases at J, with 11 bases in the middle. This CDR3 has 14 amino acids. Germline CDR1 is SGHVS and CDR2 is FNYEAQ. The CDR3 is CASTEGASTDTQYF. DNA of the CDR3: TGTGCCAGCACGGAGGGGGCGAGCACAGATACGCAGTATTTT.

V gene TRBV6-5 combines with J gene TRBJ2-1, with TRBD2 matching over 14 bases. CDR3 length equals 15 residues. V trimming: 6 bases; J trimming: 8 bases; junction bases outside the gene matches: 6. Per germline, CDR1 MNHEY and CDR2 SVGAGI. The chain's CDR3 is CASSSRTSGGHEQFF. CDR3 bases: TGTGCCAGCAGCTCCCGGACTAGCGGGGGGCATGAGCAGTTCTTC.

The chain joins TRBV15 to TRBJ1-6, with 8 nucleotides matching TRBD1. The V gene's germline CDR1 is LNHNV and CDR2 YYDKDF (reference sequence). This CDR3 has 15 amino acids. With 5 bases clipped from V and 7 bases from J, the junction kept 7 bases outside the gene matches. For the CDR3, the DNA is TGTGCCACCAGCTGGGGGACAGGTCGCAATTCACCCCTCCACTTT. This codes for CATSWGTGRNSPLHF.

The chain joins TRBV19 to TRBJ1-6; D remains ambiguous. V lost 6 bases and J lost 8, with 8 bases in between. Per germline, CDR1 LNHDA and CDR2 SQIVND (reference sequence). CDR3 length: 12 residues. Here the CDR3 reads CASRDGDSPLHF. The CDR3 bases are TGTGCCAGTAGAGACGGGGATTCACCCCTCCACTTT.

V is TRBV9 and J is TRBJ1-6; the D is unclear. CDR3 size: 14 residues. Between the trimmed V and J ends, which lost 1 base and 8 bases, there was a span of 10 bases. CDR1 and CDR2 from the germline V gene are SGDLS and YYNGEE. The CDR3: CASSVTARDSPLHF. CDR3 nucleotides: TGTGCCAGCAGCGTAACAGCGAGGGATTCACCCCTCCACTTT.

This chain links TRBV6-6 with TRBJ2-3, with a possible D match to TRBD1 (5 bases). The CDR3 loop spans 14 amino acids. The V and J ends lost 8 bases and 0 bases respectively, with 12 bases between them. Germline CDR1 and CDR2: MNHNY and SVGAGI (reference sequence). CDR3 in DNA: TGTGCCAGCGTCGGACACTCTAGCACAGATACGCAGTATTTT. Amino acids: CASVGHSSTDTQYF.

This clone was counted once. This chain connects TRBV27 to TRBJ1-4, with D tentatively TRBD1 (5 bases). Germline CDR1 MNHEY, CDR2 SMNVEV (reference sequence). Trimming pared 6 bases from V and 7 bases from J, leaving 15 bases between. The CDR3 runs to 14 residues. CDR3 sequence (DNA): TGTGCCAGCAGGGTGGGGGGTAAGAGTGAAAAACTGTTTTTT. It translates to CASRVGGKSEKLFF.

The J gene is TRBJ2-2, the V gene TRBV2; the D gene is possibly TRBD1 (6 bases). The CDR3 covers 17 residues. CDR1 and CDR2 (germline): SNHLY, FYNNEI. V lost 6 bases, J lost 3 bases, and 20 bases lay in between. DNA for the CDR3: TGTGCCAGCAGGCTTCCCCCGGAGGCAGGGGACACCGGGGAGCTGTTTTTT. It translates to CASRLPPEAGDTGELFF.

The DNA of the CDR3 is TGTGCCAGCAGGGATCGGACAGGGTCCTATGGCTACACCTTC. It translates to CASRDRTGSYGYTF. The chain employs TRBV6-5 and TRBJ1-2, with 8 bases aligning to TRBD1. There are 14 residues in the CDR3. CDR1 MNHEY and CDR2 SVGAGI come from the germline V gene. The V gene end was trimmed by 6 bases and the J gene end by 4 bases; junction bases not matched to a gene: 7.

The rearrangement joins TRBV2 to TRBJ1-2; 7 nucleotides match TRBD1. This CDR3 contains 15 residues. V lost 5 bases, J lost 6 bases, and 12 bases stayed unmatched. Germline CDR1 SNHLY, CDR2 FYNNEI. The CDR3 protein is CASSLGTEASHGYTF. The CDR3 nucleotides read TGTGCCAGCAGTTTGGGGACAGAGGCTTCTCATGGCTACACCTTC.

J is TRBJ2-5 and V is TRBV14, with D unresolved. The V gene's germline CDR1 is SGHDN and CDR2 FVKESK. V dropped 1 base and J dropped 5 bases, with 17 bases sitting between them. The CDR3 is 16 amino acids. CDR3 nucleotide sequence: TGTGCCAGCAGCCAAGCAGTTCGGGTACTCCAGGAGACCCAGTACTTC. Its protein is CASSQAVRVLQETQYF.

V is TRBV10-2 and J is TRBJ2-7, with D possibly matching TRBD2 (5 bases). This CDR3 is 15 amino acids long. V dropped 7 bases and J dropped 1 base, with 17 bases sitting between them. Germline values: CDR1 WSHSY, CDR2 SAAADI. CDR3 DNA: TGCGCCAGCACCGAGTACGGGATCAAGTCCTACGAGCAGTACTTC. Amino acids: CASTEYGIKSYEQYF.

Remarks on this clone: Within the sample, other DNA sequences also encode this same CDR3. V is TRBV7-3 and J is TRBJ2-5; 7 bases line up with TRBD2. The V gene's germline CDR1 is SGHTA and CDR2 FQGTGA. J was trimmed by 5 bases and V by 2 bases; bases with no gene match: 5. The CDR3 is 14 residues long. CDR3 loop: CASSLSYGGETQYF. The CDR3 DNA sequence: TGTGCCAGCAGCTTATCTTACGGGGGGGAGACCCAGTACTTC.

The chain joins TRBV4-1 to TRBJ1-5; TRBD1 agrees at 8 bases. CDR3 length: 15 amino acids. With V trimmed by 0 bases and J by 6 bases, 4 bases remained unmatched. Looked up from germline, CDR1 is MGHRA and CDR2 is YSYEKL. The CDR3 DNA reads as TGCGCCAGCAGCCAAGACGCGACAGGGGTTCAGCCCCAGCATTTT. Protein sequence: CASSQDATGVQPQHF.

The chain uses TRBV18 and TRBJ2-1, with D hard to call. V was clipped by 1 base and J by 2 bases, with 12 bases between them. CDR3 size: 16 residues. Germline CDR1 reads KGHSH; CDR2 reads LQKENI. CDR3: CASSPLGGGPYNEQFF. The CDR3 coding sequence is TGTGCCAGCTCACCACTTGGCGGTGGTCCCTACAATGAGCAGTTCTTC.

The rearrangement uses TRBV5-6 and TRBJ1-1; D possibly corresponds to TRBD1 (6 bases). Germline V lookup: CDR1 SGHDT, CDR2 YYEEEE. The CDR3 is 16 amino acids. Trimming removed 6 bases at V and 2 bases at J, with 20 bases between. CDR3 amino acids: CASTLGYGRGNTEAFF. The CDR3 bases are TGTGCCAGCACCCTTGGGTACGGCAGGGGCAACACTGAAGCTTTCTTT.

This chain connects TRBV27 to TRBJ1-2, with D possibly matching TRBD1 (6 bases). The ends were cut back, 1 base at V and 2 bases at J, with 11 bases in the middle. CDR1 is MNHEY, CDR2 SMNVEV, per germline (reference sequence). CDR3 size: 15 residues. The CDR3 sequence: CASSLYRVSNYGYTF. The CDR3 DNA follows: TGTGCCAGCAGTTTATACAGGGTAAGCAACTATGGCTACACCTTC.

This clone came up once. The chain has TRBV7-9 and TRBJ1-1; D remains ambiguous. Germline CDR1 and CDR2: SEHNR and FQNEAQ (reference sequence). Trimming removed 2 bases at V and 1 base at J, with 8 bases between. There are 14 residues in the CDR3. The CDR3 region is CASSLINRNTEAFF. CDR3 DNA: TGTGCCAGCAGCTTAATTAACAGGAACACTGAAGCTTTCTTT.

The chain couples TRBV29-1 to TRBJ2-7; D is unclear. Per germline, CDR1 SQVTM and CDR2 ANQGSEA. V lost 1 base and J 4 bases, leaving 17 bases between the germline ends. The CDR3 length is 15 residues. In nucleotides, the CDR3 is TGCAGCGTTGAAGGGGTACTATCTGAACCTTACGAGCAGTACTTC. This codes for CSVEGVLSEPYEQYF.

Comments on this clone: The junction does not match germline at one end; this may be a read error. V gene TRBV7-8 combines with J gene TRBJ2-5; 9 nucleotides agree with TRBD2. Germline values: CDR1 SGHVS, CDR2 FQNEAQ. The CDR3 runs to 16 residues. This chain's CDR3 is CASSQRTSASQESQYF. CDR3 sequence (DNA): TGTGCCAGCAGCCAGAGGACTAGCGCGTCCCAGGAGAGCCAGTACTTC.